One T cell receptor (beta chain) is described in this entry. Its antigen remains unidentified. The CDR3 has 13 amino acids. The germline V gene encodes CDR1 KGHSH and CDR2 LQKENI. The ends were cut back, 3 bases at V and 8 bases at J, with 8 bases in the middle. The data were produced by immunoSEQ multiplex PCR, yet TCRdb's version contains in-frame clones alone and is incomplete. The data show about 390,000 clones, with 88% seen just once and 3.5% held by the top ten. The data were obtained in a study of Ad26.COV2.S vaccination and SARS-CoV-2 variants. Study findings and constraints: Relative to placebo recipients, vaccine recipients exhibited elevated spike-specific TCR breadth.

Indicated treatment: around 19 received Ad26.COV2.S at low or high dose, single or two shots; 5 received placebo; per-sample allocation not given. Vaccine and placebo recipients were sampled on day 63 after the first injection. The study used a vaccine consisting of an Ad26 vector that expressed Wuhan-strain SARS-CoV-2 spike. The sequence came from a person aged 18-60 years who received the Ad26.COV2.S COVID-19 vaccine or a placebo. Specimen: peripheral blood, collected in a trial of Ad26.COV2.S vaccine versus placebo. This chain links TRBV18 with TRBJ1-6; D gene unclear. CDR3 coding DNA: TGTGCCAGCTCACCGCGAGCTGATTCACCCCTCCACTTT. It yields the protein CASSPRADSPLHF.